This T cell receptor beta chain emerged from a study of cytomegalovirus exposure and HLA in healthy donors (dated by TCRdb to the late 2010s). Regarding the complete study: According to a later analysis, the roughly 120 validation repertoires were produced on the same platform as the 666 repertoires of the first cohort. A separate validation cohort of approximately 120 different subjects was used in addition to the roughly 620-subject first cohort. To predict cytomegalovirus infection status, the study combined high-throughput TCR immunosequencing, statistical association of individual TCRs with disease status, and machine learning. The study aimed to test whether signatures of past pathogen exposure could be identified by cataloging public T cell receptors. The paper as a whole reports these results and caveats: While some public TCRs were present in many individuals, most TCR sequences turned up only very rarely across donors. Cytomegalovirus status was reported to be diagnosed by the classifier with high specificity and sensitivity in both the original and validation cohorts. A later analysis had no HLA typing for the validation cohort, so co-occurrence there was scored across all 120 or so repertoires. Of the cluster scores, 90% to 95% were above 0 in a later analysis, which found that TCRs clustered in the first cohort also tended to co-occur in the approximately 110 validation repertoires. A total of about 180 TCR beta chains were listed by the study as associated with cytomegalovirus. The authors suggested that the approach could potentially be extended to other disease states and immunological phenotypes. In vitro tests confirmed that three of the cytomegalovirus-associated TCR beta chains recognize cytomegalovirus antigens.

Receptors were amplified or captured by the immunoSEQ multiplex PCR assay. Per the source publication's procedure: A statistical classification framework was built for diagnosing cytomegalovirus status from the catalog of TCR beta chain sequences. This is the immuneACCESS table as TCRdb keeps it, with only in-frame sequences that have V and J called. A part of the clones is gone; compared with another copy, unresolved V genes explain less than half, and the rest is unexplained. For V, J and clone size, that table is used; D and trimming come from the DNA. In all, the sample holds around 300,000 clones, and about 86% of those were seen once. 1% of the sample is taken by the ten largest. Trimming accounts for 3 bases at V and 3 bases at J, while the number of junction bases matched to no gene is 5. The CDR3 holds 14 amino acids from the cysteine to the phenylalanine. Just CDR3 DNA is preserved here, 42 bases in frame from base 1. CDR1 and CDR2 are drawn from the germline V gene (reference sequence): MNHEY, SMNVEV.

Concerning this clone itself: What antigen it recognizes has not been identified. Base qualities are not recorded, but no much larger clone differs from it by a single base.

The donors belonged to the validation cohort of over a hundred subjects, which was separate from the roughly 700-subject first cohort. The receptor chain draws on TRBV27 and TRBJ2-7; 7 nucleotides in the junction match TRBD2. The sequenced sample was PBMCs. This clonotype originated in a woman aged 18 to 35 in good health and CMV-seronegative. The CDR3 loop reads CASSLGGVRYEQYF. In nucleotides, the sequence is TGTGCCAGCAGTTTGGGAGGGGTCCGCTACGAGCAGTACTTC.